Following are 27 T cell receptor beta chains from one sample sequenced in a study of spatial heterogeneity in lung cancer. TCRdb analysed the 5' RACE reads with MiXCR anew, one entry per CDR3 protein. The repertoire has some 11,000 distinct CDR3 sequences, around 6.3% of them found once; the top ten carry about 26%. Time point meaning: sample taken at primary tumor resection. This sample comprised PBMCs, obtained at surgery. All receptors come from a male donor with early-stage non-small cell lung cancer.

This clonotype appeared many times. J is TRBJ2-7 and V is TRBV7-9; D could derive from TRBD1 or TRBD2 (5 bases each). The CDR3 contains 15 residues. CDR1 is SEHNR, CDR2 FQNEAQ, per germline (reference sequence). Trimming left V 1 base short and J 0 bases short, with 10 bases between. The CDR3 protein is CASSLGGAISYEQYF. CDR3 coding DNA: TGTGCCAGCAGCTTAGGAGGGGCGATCTCCTACGAGCAGTACTTC.

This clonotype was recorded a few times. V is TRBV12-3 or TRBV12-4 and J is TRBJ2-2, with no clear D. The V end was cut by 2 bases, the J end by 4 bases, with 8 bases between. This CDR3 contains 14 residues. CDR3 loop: CASSLPPGTGELFF. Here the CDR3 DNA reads TGTGCCAGCAGTTTACCCCCTGGCACCGGGGAGCTGTTTTTT.

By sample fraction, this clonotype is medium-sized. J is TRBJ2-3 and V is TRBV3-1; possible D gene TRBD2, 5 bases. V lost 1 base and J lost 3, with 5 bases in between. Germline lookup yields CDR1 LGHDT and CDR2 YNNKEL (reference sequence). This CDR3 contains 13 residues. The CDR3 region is CASSQGGTDTQYF. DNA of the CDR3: TGTGCCAGCAGCCAAGGAGGGACAGATACGCAGTATTTT.

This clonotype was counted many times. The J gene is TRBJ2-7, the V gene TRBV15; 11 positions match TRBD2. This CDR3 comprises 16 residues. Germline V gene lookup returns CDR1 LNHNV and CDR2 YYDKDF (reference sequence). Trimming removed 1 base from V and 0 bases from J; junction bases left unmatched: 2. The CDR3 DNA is TGTGCCACCAGCAGAGGGGGGACTAGCGGCTCCTACGAGCAGTACTTC. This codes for CATSRGGTSGSYEQYF.

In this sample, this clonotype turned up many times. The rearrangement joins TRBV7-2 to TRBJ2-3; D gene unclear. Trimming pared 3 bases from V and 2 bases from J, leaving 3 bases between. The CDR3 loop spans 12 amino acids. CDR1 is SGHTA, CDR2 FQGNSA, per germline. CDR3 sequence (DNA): TGTGCCAGCAGCTTGTACACAGATACGCAGTATTTT. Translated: CASSLYTDTQYF. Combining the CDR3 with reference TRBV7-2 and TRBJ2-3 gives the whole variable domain GAGVSQSPSNKVTEKGKDVELRCDPISGHTALYWYRQSLGQGLEFLIYFQGNSAPDKSGLPSDRFSAERTGGSVSTLTIQRTQQEDSAVYLCASSLYTDTQYFGPGTRLTVL.

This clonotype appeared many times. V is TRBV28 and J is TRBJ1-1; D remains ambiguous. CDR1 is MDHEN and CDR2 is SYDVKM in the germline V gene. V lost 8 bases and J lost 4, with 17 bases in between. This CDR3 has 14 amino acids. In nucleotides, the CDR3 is TGTGCCAGCGGGGTTAAGGGATCTGCCACTGAAGCTTTCTTT. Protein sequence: CASGVKGSATEAFF.

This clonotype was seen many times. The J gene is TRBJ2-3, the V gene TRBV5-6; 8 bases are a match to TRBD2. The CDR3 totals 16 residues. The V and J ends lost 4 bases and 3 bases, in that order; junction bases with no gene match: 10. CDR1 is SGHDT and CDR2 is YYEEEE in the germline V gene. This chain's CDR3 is CASSPFPGGPTDTQYF. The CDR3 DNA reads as TGTGCCAGCAGCCCATTTCCGGGAGGGCCGACAGATACGCAGTATTTT.

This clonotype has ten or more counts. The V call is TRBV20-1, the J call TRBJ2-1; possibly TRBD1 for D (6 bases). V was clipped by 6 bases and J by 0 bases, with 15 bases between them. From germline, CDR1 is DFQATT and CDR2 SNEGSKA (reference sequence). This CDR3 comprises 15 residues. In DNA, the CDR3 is TGCAGTGCGCCGTGGGGGCACAGCTCCTACAATGAGCAGTTCTTC. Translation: CSAPWGHSSYNEQFF.

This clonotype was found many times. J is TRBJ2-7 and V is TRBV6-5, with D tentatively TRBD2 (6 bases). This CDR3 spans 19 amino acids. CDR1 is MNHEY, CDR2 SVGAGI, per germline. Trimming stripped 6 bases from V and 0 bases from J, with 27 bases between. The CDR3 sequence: CASRRGTGSGGISSYEQYF. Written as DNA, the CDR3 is TGTGCCAGCAGACGAGGGACTGGTTCGGGCGGCATCAGCTCCTACGAGCAGTACTTC.

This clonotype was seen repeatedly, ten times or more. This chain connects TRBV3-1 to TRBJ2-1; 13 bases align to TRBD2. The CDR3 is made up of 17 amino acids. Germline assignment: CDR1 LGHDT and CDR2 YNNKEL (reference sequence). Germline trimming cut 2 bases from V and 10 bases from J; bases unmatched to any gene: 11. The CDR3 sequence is CASSQPFTSGRAAEQFF. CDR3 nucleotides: TGTGCCAGCAGCCAACCCTTTACTAGCGGGAGGGCAGCCGAGCAGTTCTTC.

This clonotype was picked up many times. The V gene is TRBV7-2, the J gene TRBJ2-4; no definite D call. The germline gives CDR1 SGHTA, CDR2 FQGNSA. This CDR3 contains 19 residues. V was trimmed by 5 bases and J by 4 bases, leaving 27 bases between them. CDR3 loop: CASSPTATYVPRLKNIQYF. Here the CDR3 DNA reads TGTGCCAGCAGCCCCACAGCCACCTACGTACCTAGACTGAAAAACATTCAGTACTTC.

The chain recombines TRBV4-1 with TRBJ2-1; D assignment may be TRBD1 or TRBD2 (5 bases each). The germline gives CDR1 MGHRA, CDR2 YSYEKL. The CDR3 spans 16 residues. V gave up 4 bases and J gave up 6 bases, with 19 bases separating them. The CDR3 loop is CASSLRDGVGVNEQFF. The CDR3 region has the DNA TGCGCCAGCAGCCTTCGGGATGGCGTGGGGGTCAATGAGCAGTTCTTC.

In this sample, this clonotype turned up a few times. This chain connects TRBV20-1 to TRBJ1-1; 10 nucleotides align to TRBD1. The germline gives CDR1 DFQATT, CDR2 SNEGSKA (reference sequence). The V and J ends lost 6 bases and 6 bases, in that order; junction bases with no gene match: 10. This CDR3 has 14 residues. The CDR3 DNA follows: TGCAGTGCGACCGGGACAGGGGTTGGCCCTGAAGCTTTCTTT. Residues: CSATGTGVGPEAFF.

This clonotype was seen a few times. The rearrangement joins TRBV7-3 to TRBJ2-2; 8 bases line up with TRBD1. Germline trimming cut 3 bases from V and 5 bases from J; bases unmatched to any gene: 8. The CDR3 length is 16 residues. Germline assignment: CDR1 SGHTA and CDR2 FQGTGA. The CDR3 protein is CASSFTGGLRTGELFF. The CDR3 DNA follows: TGTGCCAGCAGCTTCACAGGGGGACTGAGGACCGGGGAGCTGTTTTTT. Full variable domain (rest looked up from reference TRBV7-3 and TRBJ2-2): GAGVSQTPSNKVTEKGKYVELRCDPISGHTALYWYRQSLGQGPEFLIYFQGTGAADDSGLPNDRFFAVRPEGSVSTLKIQRTERGDSAVYLCASSFTGGLRTGELFFGEGSRLTVL.

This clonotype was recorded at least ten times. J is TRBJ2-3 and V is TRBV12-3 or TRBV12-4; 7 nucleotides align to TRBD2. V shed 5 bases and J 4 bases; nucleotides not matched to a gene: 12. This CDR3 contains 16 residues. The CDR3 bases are TGTGCCAGCAGTCACCCTAGCGTGGGGGGGGCAGATACGCAGTATTTT. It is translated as CASSHPSVGGADTQYF.

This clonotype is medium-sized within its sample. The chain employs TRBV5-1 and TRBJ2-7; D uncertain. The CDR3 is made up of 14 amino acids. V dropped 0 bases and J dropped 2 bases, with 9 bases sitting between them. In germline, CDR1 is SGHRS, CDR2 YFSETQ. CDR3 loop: CASSLEGAPYEQYF. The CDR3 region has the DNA TGCGCCAGCAGCTTGGAGGGTGCCCCCTACGAGCAGTACTTC.

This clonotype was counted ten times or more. The CDR3 DNA is TGTGCCAGTAGTACGGAGGGCTCCACAGATACGCAGTATTTT. Its translation is CASSTEGSTDTQYF. V gene TRBV19 combines with J gene TRBJ2-3, with a weak D call TRBD2 (6 bases). The germline V gene has CDR1 LNHDA and CDR2 SQIVND (reference sequence). Deletions cut 4 bases from V and 2 bases from J, with 10 bases between. This CDR3 has 14 residues.

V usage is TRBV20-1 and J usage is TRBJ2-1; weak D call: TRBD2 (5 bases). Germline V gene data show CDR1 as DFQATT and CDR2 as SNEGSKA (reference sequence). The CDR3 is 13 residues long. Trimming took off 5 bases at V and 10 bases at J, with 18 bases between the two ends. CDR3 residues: CSARTPRNPEQFF. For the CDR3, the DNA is TGCAGTGCTCGGACTCCCCGTAACCCAGAGCAGTTCTTC.

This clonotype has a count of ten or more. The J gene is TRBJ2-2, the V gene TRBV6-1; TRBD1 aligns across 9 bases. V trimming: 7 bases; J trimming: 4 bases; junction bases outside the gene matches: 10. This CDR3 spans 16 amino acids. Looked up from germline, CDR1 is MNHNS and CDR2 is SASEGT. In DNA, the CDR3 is TGTGCCAGCAAAAATCCGGGACAGGGTCTCACCGGGGAGCTGTTTTTT. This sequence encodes CASKNPGQGLTGELFF.

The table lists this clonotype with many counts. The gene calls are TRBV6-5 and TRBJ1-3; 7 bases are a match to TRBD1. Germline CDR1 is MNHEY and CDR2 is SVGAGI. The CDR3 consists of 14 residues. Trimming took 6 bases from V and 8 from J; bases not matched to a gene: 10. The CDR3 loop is CASSRQGTLDTIYF. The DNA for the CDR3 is TGTGCCAGCAGCAGACAGGGAACGCTGGACACCATATATTTT.

The DNA for the CDR3 is TGTGCCAGCAGTAAACAGGGGGCGCGGGGCAATCAGCCCCAGCATTTT. Protein: CASSKQGARGNQPQHF. The chain uses TRBV6-5 and TRBJ1-5; 9 bases line up with TRBD1. The CDR3 extends over 16 amino acids. CDR1 and CDR2 (germline): MNHEY, SVGAGI. Losses at the gene ends were 5 bases for V and 2 bases for J; bases not matched to a gene: 7.

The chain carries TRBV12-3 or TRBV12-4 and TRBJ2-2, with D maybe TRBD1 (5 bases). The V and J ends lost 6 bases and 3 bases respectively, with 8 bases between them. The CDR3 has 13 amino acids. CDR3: CASSRQHTGELFF. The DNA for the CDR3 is TGTGCCAGCAGCCGACAGCACACCGGGGAGCTGTTTTTT.

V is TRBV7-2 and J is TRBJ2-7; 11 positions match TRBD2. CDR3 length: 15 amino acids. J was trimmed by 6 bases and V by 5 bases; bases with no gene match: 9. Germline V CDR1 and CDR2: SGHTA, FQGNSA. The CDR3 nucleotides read TGTGCCAGCAGCACCGGTAGCGGGGGGGCGGCCGAGCAGTACTTC. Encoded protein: CASSTGSGGAAEQYF.

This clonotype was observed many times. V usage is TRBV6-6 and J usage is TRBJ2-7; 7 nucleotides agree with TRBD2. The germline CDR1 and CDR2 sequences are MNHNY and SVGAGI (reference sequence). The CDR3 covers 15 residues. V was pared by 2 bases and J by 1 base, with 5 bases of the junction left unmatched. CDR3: CASSYGRASSYEQYF. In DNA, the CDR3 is TGTGCCAGCAGTTACGGGAGGGCCTCATCCTACGAGCAGTACTTC.

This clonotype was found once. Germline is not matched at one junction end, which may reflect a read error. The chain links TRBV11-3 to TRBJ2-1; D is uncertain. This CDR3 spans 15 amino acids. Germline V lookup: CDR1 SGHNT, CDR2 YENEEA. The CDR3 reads CVSSSADVSGSEQFF. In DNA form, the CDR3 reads TGTGTCAGCAGCTCAGCAGACGTGTCAGGCAGTGAGCAGTTCTTC.

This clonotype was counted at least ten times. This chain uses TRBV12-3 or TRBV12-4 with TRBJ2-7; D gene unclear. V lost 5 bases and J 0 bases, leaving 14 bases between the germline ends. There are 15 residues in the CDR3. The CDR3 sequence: CASSIQGPRSYEQYF. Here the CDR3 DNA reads TGTGCCAGCAGTATCCAAGGGCCCCGCTCCTACGAGCAGTACTTC.

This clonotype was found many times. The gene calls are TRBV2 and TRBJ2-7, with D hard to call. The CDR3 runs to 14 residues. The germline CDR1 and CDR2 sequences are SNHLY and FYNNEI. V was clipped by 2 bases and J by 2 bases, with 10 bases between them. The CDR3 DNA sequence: TGTGCCAGCAGTGAATTGAAAATCACCTACGAGCAGTACTTC. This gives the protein CASSELKITYEQYF.